The source of this T cell receptor (beta chain) is a study of T-cell reconstitution after alpha-beta-depleted transplantation in children. This CDR3 region has 16 residues. Trimming stripped 4 bases from V and 3 bases from J, with 16 bases between. Per the germline V gene, CDR1 is SEHNR and CDR2 is FQNEAQ (reference sequence). Unique molecular identifiers were incorporated when the TCRbeta library was constructed. TCRdb called the PCR reads again in MiXCR, with one record for every CDR3 protein. The sample consists of hundreds of thousands of distinct CDR3 sequences, approximately 17% of them appearing once. A few counts support this clonotype.

The source was PBMCs from the stem cell graft donor, collected from the stem cell graft. This chain joins TRBV7-9 and TRBJ2-1; the D call may be TRBD1 or TRBD2 (5 bases each). The clonotype was recovered from a human donor who donated a stem cell graft to a child with acute myeloid leukemia. The CDR3 sequence is CASSYYRDPFYNEQFF. CDR3 nucleotide sequence: TGTGCCAGCAGCTACTACCGGGACCCCTTCTACAATGAGCAGTTCTTC.